One T cell receptor (beta chain) is described in this entry. Its cognate antigen is unknown. The V gene's germline CDR1 is SGHTS and CDR2 YDEGEE. The CDR3 contains 16 residues. Trimming at V came to 7 bases and at J to 4 bases, leaving 13 bases not matched to a gene. The data were obtained in a study of siplizumab effects on memory and regulatory T cells. Assays were performed on about 100,000 TCR templates per sample. The method was immunoSEQ multiplex PCR; TCRdb's version includes in-frame clones alone and lacks a portion of them. The table lists approximately 92,000 clones, roughly 94% of them singletons. General study results and limits: Contribution to the alloresponse seemed major for naive T cells, which also seemed more diverse than memory cells. Alloreactive clones mapping to unstimulated subsets formed only a minor fraction. Only a minority of proliferating CD4+ or CD8+ clones had an assignable naive or memory phenotype, with roughly 75-95% lacking one.

This sequence was found in a human donor in good health. The sample comprised non-Treg CD4+ T cells sorted from blood. The chain has TRBV5-8 and TRBJ2-2; TRBD1 aligns across 7 bases. The CDR3 here is CASGLPRDRFTGELFF. In DNA, the CDR3 is TGTGCCAGCGGACTTCCCAGGGACAGATTCACCGGGGAGCTGTTTTTT.